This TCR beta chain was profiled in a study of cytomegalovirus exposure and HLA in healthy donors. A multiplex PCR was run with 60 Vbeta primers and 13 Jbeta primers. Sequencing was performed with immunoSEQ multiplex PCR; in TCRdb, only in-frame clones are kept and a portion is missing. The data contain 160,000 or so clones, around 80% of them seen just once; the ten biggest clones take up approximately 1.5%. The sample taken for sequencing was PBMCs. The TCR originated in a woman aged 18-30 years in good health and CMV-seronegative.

The CDR3 DNA reads as TGTGCCTGGAGTGTACAGACAGGGGGCTTTGAGACCCAGTACTTC. Protein: CAWSVQTGGFETQYF. The chain recombines TRBV30 with TRBJ2-5, with TRBD1 matching over 10 bases. The CDR3 is 15 residues long. V shed 0 bases and J 5 bases; nucleotides not matched to a gene: 6. Germline CDR1 is GTSNPN and CDR2 is SVGIG (reference sequence).